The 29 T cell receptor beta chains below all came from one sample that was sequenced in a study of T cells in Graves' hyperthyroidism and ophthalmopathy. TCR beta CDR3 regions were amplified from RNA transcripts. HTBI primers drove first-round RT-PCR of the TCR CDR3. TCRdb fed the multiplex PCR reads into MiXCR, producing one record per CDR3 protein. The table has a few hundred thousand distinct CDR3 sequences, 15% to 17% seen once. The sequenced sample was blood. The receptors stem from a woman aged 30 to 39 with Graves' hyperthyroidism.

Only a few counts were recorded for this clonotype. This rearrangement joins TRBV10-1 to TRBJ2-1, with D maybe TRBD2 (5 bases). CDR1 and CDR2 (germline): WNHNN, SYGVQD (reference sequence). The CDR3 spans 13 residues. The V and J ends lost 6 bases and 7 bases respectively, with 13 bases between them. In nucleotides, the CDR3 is TGCGCCAGCAGATCGGGATTATCGAATGAGCAGTTCTTC. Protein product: CASRSGLSNEQFF.

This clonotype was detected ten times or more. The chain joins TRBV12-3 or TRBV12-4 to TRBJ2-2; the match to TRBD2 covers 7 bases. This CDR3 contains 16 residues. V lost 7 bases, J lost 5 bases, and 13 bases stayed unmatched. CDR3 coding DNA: TGTGCCAGCACCTTAAAAGGCGGGGAGGGGACCGGGGAGCTGTTTTTT. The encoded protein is CASTLKGGEGTGELFF.

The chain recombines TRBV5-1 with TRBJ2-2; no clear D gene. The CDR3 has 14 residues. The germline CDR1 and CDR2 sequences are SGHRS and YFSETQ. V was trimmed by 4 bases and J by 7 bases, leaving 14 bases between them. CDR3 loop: CASSPGSLGGELFF. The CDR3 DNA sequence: TGCGCCAGCAGCCCCGGAAGTCTGGGCGGGGAGCTGTTTTTT.

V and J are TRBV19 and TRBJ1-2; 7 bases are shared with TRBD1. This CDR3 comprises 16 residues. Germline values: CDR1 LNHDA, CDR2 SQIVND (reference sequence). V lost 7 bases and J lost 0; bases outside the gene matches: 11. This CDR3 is CASNLRGTATNYGYTF. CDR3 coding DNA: TGTGCCAGTAATCTAAGGGGGACAGCAACTAACTATGGCTACACCTTC.

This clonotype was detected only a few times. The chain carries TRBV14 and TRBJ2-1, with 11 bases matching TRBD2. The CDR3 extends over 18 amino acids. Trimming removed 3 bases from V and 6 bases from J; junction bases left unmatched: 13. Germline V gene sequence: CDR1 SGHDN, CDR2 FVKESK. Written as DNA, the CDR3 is TGTGCCAGCAGCCACATACCCCCTGGACTAGCGGGCCGCAATGAGCAGTTCTTC. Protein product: CASSHIPPGLAGRNEQFF.

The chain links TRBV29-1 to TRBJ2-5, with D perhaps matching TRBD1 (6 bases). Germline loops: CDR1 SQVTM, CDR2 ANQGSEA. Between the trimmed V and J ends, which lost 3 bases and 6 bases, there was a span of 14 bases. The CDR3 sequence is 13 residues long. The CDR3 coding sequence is TGCAGCGTTGACGGCAGGGGTCAAAAGACCCAGTACTTC. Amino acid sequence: CSVDGRGQKTQYF.

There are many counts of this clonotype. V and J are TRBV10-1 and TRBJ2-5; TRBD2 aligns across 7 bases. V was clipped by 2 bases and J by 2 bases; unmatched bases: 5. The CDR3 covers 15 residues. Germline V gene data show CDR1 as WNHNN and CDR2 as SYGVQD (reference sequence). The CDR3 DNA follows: TGCGCCAGCAGTGAGGCTAGCGGCCCTCAAGAGACCCAGTACTTC. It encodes CASSEASGPQETQYF.

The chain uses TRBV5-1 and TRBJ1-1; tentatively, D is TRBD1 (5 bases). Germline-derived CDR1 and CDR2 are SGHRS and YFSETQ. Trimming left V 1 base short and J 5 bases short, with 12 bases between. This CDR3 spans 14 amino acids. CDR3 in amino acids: CASSLTGEGTEAFF. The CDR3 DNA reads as TGCGCCAGCAGCTTGACAGGTGAGGGGACTGAAGCTTTCTTT.

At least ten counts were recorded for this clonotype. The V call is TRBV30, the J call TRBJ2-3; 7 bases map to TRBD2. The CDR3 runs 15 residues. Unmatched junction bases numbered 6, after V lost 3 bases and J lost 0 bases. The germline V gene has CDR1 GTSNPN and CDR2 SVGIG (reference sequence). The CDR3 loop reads CAWSAGTTSTDTQYF. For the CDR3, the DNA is TGTGCCTGGAGCGCCGGGACTACAAGCACAGATACGCAGTATTTT.

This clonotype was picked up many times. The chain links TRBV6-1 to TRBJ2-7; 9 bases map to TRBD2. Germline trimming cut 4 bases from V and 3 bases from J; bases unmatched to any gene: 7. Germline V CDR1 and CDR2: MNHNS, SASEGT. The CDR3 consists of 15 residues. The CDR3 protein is CASSARLAVSYEQYF. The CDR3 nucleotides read TGTGCCAGCAGTGCCAGACTAGCGGTCAGCTACGAGCAGTACTTC.

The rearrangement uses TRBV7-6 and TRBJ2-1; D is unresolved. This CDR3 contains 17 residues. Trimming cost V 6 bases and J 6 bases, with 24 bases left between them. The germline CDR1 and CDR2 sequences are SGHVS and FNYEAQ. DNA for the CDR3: TGTGCCAGCAGGCGAACGACTGGTTTCTTTGCCGTCAATGAGCAGTTCTTC. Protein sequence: CASRRTTGFFAVNEQFF.

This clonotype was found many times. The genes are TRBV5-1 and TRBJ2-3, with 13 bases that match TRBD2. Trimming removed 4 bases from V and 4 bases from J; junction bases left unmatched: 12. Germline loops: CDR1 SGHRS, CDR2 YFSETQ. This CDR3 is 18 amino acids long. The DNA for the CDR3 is TGCGCCAGCAGCCGACGGACTAGCGGGAGTTTAGTCTCAGATACGCAGTATTTT. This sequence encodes CASSRRTSGSLVSDTQYF. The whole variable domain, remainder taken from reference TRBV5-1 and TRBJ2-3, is KAGVTQTPRYLIKTRGQQVTLSCSPISGHRSVSWYQQTPGQGLQFLFEYFSETQRNKGNFPGRFSGRQFSNSRSEMNVSTLELGDSALYLCASSRRTSGSLVSDTQYFGPGTRLTVL.

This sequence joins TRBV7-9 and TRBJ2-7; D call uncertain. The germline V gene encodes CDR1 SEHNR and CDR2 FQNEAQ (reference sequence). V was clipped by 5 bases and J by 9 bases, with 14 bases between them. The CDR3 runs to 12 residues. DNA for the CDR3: TGTGCCAGCAGCCCCGGCACTTGGGGGCAGTACTTC. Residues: CASSPGTWGQYF. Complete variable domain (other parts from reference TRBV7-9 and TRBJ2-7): DTGVSQNPRHKITKRGQNVTFRCDPISEHNRLYWYRQTLGQGPEFLTYFQNEAQLEKSRLLSDRFSAERPKGSFSTLEIQRTEQGDSAMYLCASSPGTWGQYFGPGTRLTVT.

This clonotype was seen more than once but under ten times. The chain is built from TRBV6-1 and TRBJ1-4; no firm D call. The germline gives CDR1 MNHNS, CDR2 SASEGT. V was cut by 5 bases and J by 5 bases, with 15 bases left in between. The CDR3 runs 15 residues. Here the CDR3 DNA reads TGTGCCAGCAGTTTTCCGCAAGGGAAGAATGAAAAACTGTTTTTT. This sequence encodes CASSFPQGKNEKLFF.

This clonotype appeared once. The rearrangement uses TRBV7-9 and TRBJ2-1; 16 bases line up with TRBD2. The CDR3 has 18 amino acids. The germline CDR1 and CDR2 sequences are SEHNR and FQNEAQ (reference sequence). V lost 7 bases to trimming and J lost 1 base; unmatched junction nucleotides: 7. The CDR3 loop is CASTSGTSGGASYNEQFF. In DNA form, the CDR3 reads TGTGCCAGCACCTCCGGGACTAGCGGGGGGGCATCCTACAATGAGCAGTTCTTC.

This chain's CDR3 is CASSLSGLAGDEQFF. CDR3 nucleotides: TGTGCCAGCAGTTTATCGGGACTAGCGGGAGATGAGCAGTTCTTC. The V and J genes are TRBV27 and TRBJ2-1; 14 bases are a match to TRBD2. Trimming removed 0 bases from V and 8 bases from J; junction bases left unmatched: 0. In germline, CDR1 is MNHEY, CDR2 SMNVEV (reference sequence). CDR3 length equals 15 residues.

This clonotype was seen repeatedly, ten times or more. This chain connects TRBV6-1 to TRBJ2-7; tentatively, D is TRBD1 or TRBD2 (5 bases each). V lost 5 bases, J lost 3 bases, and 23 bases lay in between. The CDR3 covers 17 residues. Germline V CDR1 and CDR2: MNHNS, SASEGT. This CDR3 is CASSRGVSPLRDYEQYF. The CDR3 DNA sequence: TGTGCCAGCAGTCGAGGGGTGTCACCCCTAAGGGACTACGAGCAGTACTTC.

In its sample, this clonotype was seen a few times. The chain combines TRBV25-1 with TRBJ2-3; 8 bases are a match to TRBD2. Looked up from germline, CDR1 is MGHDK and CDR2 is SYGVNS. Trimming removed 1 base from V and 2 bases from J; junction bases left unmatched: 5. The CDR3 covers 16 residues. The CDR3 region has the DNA TGTGCCAGCAGTGAATGGGGCGGGAGGCCCACAGATACGCAGTATTTT. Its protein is CASSEWGGRPTDTQYF.

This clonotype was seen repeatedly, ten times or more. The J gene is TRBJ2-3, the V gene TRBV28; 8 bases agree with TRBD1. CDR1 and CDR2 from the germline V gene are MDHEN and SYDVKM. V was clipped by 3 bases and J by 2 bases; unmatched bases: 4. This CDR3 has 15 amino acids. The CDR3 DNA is TGTGCCAGCAGTTTTCAGGGGGCGCCCACAGATACGCAGTATTTT. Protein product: CASSFQGAPTDTQYF.

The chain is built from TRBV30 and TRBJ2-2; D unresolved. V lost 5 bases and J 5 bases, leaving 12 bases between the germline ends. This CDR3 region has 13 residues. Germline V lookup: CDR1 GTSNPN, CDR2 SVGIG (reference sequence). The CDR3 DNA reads TGTGCCTGGGGTGGGTTTGGGACCGGGGAGCTGTTTTTT. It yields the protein CAWGGFGTGELFF.

The CDR3 DNA reads as TGTGCCAGCAGTCCCCGTGTGGTAGCGGGAATTTTGGGTGAGCAGTTCTTC. Amino acid sequence: CASSPRVVAGILGEQFF. The V and J genes are TRBV12-3 or TRBV12-4 and TRBJ2-1, with TRBD2 matching over 8 bases. V was clipped by 5 bases and J by 9 bases; unmatched bases: 18. The CDR3 covers 17 residues.

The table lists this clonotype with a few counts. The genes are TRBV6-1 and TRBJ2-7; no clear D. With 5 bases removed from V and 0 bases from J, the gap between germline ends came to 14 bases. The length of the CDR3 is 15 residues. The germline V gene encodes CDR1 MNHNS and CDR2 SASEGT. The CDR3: CASSPNSESSYEQYF. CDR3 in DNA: TGTGCCAGCAGTCCCAATTCTGAGAGCTCCTACGAGCAGTACTTC.

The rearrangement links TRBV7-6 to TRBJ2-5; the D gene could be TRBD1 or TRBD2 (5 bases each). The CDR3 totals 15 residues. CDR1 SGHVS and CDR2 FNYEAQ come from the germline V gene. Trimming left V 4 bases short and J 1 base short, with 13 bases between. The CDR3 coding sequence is TGTGCCAGCAGCTACGTCGAGGGACGCCAAGAGACCCAGTACTTC. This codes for CASSYVEGRQETQYF.

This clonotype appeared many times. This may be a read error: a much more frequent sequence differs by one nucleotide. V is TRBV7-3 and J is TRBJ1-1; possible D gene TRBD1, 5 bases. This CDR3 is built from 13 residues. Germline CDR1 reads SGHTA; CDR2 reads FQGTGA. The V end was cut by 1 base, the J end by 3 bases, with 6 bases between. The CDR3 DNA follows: TGTGCCAGCAGCTTAATGGGGGACACTGAAGCTTTCTTT. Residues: CASSLMGDTEAFF.

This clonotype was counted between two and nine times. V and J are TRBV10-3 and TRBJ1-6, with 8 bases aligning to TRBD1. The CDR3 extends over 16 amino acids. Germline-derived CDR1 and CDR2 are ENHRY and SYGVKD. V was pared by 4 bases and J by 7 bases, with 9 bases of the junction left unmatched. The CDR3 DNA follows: TGTGCCATCAGTGTAAGTGACAGGGGTGGGAATTCACCCCTCCACTTT. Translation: CAISVSDRGGNSPLHF.

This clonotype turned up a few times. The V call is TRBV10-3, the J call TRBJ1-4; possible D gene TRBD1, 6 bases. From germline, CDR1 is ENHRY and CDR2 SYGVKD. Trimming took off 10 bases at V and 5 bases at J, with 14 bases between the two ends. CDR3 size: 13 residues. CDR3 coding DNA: TGTGCCAGCACGGGACAACCCAATGAAAAACTGTTTTTT. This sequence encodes CASTGQPNEKLFF.

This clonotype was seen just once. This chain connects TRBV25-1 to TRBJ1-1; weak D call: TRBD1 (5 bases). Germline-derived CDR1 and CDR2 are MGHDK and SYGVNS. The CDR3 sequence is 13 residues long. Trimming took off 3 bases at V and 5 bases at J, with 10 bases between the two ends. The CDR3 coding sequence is TGTGCCAGCAGTGAGACAGCTTTTACTGAAGCTTTCTTT. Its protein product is CASSETAFTEAFF.

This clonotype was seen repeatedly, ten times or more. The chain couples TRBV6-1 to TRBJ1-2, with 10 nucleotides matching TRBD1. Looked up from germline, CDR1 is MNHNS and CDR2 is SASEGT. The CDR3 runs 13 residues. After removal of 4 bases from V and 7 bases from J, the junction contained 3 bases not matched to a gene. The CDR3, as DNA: TGTGCCAGCAGTGGACAGGGGGCGGTTGGCTACACCTTC. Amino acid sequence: CASSGQGAVGYTF.

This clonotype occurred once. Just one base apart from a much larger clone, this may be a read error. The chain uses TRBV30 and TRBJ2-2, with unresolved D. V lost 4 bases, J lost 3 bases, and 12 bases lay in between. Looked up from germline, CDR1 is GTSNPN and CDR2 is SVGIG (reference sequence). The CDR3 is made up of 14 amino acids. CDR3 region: CAWTRGWDTGELFF. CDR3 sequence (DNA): TGTGCCTGGACTCGCGGATGGGACACCGGGGAGCTGTTTTTT.